Here is one TCR beta chain with its context. This specimen belongs to a study of blood T cell repertoires in COVID-19. The wider study: Italy, Spain and the United States were the sources of the convalescent and acute COVID-19 samples. PBMCs, B-cell-depleted T cells, or T cells provided the cDNA or gDNA that made up the material.

Data came from immunoSEQ multiplex PCR; TCRdb stores just in-frame clones and leaves some out. Of 50,000 to 85,000 clones listed, 91% are singletons. Sequencing input: peripheral blood. This receptor was identified in a human donor in a cohort sampled during active COVID-19.

The CDR3 loop is CASSLAGDSTDTQYF. The CDR3, as DNA: TGTGCCAGCAGCCTCGCGGGGGATAGCACAGATACGCAGTATTTT. The chain has TRBV3-1 (or the pseudogene TRBV3-2) and TRBJ2-3, with 7 bases identical to TRBD2. The CDR3 spans 15 residues. Germline CDR1 reads LGHDT; CDR2 reads YNNKEL (reference sequence). The V segment lost 4 bases and the J segment 0 bases; nucleotides outside the gene matches: 4.